These 21 T cell receptor beta chains originate from one sample sequenced in a study of post-analysis software for immune sequencing data. Study-level findings and limits: When patients were compared with controls, 5 or 6 TRBV segments were more frequent, TRBV5-6, TRBV5-1 and TRBV20-1 among them.

TCR beta libraries were prepared from cDNA with unique molecular identifiers. TCRdb used MiXCR to reprocess the PCR reads, holding one entry per CDR3 protein. The repertoire holds 820,000 or so distinct CDR3 sequences, roughly half seen once, with 4.6% in the top ten. No antigen is known for these receptors. The sequencing input was blood. Receptor source: a girl between 10 and 17 years old with multiple sclerosis.

The rearrangement joins TRBV5-6 to TRBJ2-1; the D gene is possibly TRBD2 (6 bases). Trimming pared 1 base from V and 6 bases from J, leaving 14 bases between. The CDR3 is 15 amino acids. Germline V gives CDR1 SGHDT, CDR2 YYEEEE. CDR3 region: CASSLNGGTTNEQFF. Written as DNA, the CDR3 is TGTGCCAGCAGCTTGAACGGGGGTACCACCAATGAGCAGTTCTTC.

The genes are TRBV29-1 and TRBJ2-7; D is uncertain. The V gene's germline CDR1 is SQVTM and CDR2 ANQGSEA. Trimming took 3 bases from V and 2 from J, leaving 11 bases between them. The CDR3 consists of 13 residues. As DNA, the CDR3 is TGCAGCGTTGAGTCACAGATTACCTACGAGCAGTACTTC. Its protein product is CSVESQITYEQYF.

V and J are TRBV7-9 and TRBJ2-7; 10 bases are a match to TRBD1. The germline gives CDR1 SEHNR, CDR2 FQNEAQ (reference sequence). The V and J ends lost 4 bases and 1 base, in that order; junction bases with no gene match: 10. This CDR3 spans 17 amino acids. CDR3 in DNA: TGTGCCAGCAGCTCCACACCACGGGACAGGGGTTCCTACGAGCAGTACTTC. It encodes CASSSTPRDRGSYEQYF.

The DNA for the CDR3 is TGTGCCAGCAGCCTCCGACAGGGGGCGGGGGAGACCCAGTACTTC. It encodes CASSLRQGAGETQYF. This chain links TRBV7-7 with TRBJ2-5, with 10 bases that match TRBD1. Losses at the gene ends were 5 bases for V and 5 bases for J; bases not matched to a gene: 8. CDR1 and CDR2 (germline): SSHAT, FNYEAQ (reference sequence). The CDR3 length is 15 residues.

V is TRBV20-1 and J is TRBJ2-3, with 7 bases aligning to TRBD2. Germline assignment: CDR1 DFQATT and CDR2 SNEGSKA (reference sequence). The V segment lost 0 bases and the J segment 0 bases; nucleotides outside the gene matches: 9. CDR3 length equals 17 residues. The CDR3 region has the DNA TGCAGTGCTAGAGATCTAAGCGGGAAGATTAGCACAGATACGCAGTATTTT. Amino acids: CSARDLSGKISTDTQYF.

The gene calls are TRBV12-3 or TRBV12-4 and TRBJ1-2; TRBD1 might be the D (6 bases). V was trimmed by 4 bases and J by 13 bases, leaving 13 bases between them. CDR3 length equals 11 residues. CDR3 loop: CASSWNRVVTF. The CDR3 DNA is TGTGCCAGCAGTTGGAACAGGGTGGTCACCTTC.

The rearrangement links TRBV5-1 to TRBJ2-3, with 9 bases aligning to TRBD2. The CDR3 length is 15 residues. Germline V gene data show CDR1 as SGHRS and CDR2 as YFSETQ. The trim removed 1 base at V and 6 bases at J, leaving 6 bases unmatched. Here the CDR3 DNA reads TGCGCCAGCAGCTTGCCCAGCGGGAGGTCGGATACGCAGTATTTT. This encodes CASSLPSGRSDTQYF.

CDR3 coding DNA: TGTGCCAGCAGCTTAGTGGGTGGGGACCGGGAGTATACGCAGTATTTT. Protein product: CASSLVGGDREYTQYF. The chain recombines TRBV11-2 with TRBJ2-3; D perhaps matches TRBD2 (6 bases). The germline gives CDR1 SGHAT, CDR2 FQNNGV. The CDR3 has 16 amino acids. V shed 1 base and J shed 7 bases, with 18 bases lying between them.

This clonotype came up a few times. The chain is built from TRBV7-2 and TRBJ2-3, with D tentatively TRBD2 (6 bases). The CDR3 loop spans 15 amino acids. Germline values: CDR1 SGHTA, CDR2 FQGNSA. Trimming cost V 5 bases and J 2 bases, with 14 bases left between them. The DNA of the CDR3 is TGTGCCAGCAGCCCCACGGGACTTAACACAGATACGCAGTATTTT. As protein: CASSPTGLNTDTQYF. Together with reference TRBV7-2 and TRBJ2-3, the CDR3 gives the full variable domain: GAGVSQSPSNKVTEKGKDVELRCDPISGHTALYWYRQSLGQGLEFLIYFQGNSAPDKSGLPSDRFSAERTGGSVSTLTIQRTQQEDSAVYLCASSPTGLNTDTQYFGPGTRLTVL.

The gene calls are TRBV12-3 or TRBV12-4 and TRBJ1-5; perhaps TRBD1 as D (5 bases). V was shortened by 5 bases and J by 3 bases, with 14 bases between the two germline ends. This CDR3 contains 15 residues. CDR3 sequence reads: CASSPNRGINQPQHF. CDR3 sequence (DNA): TGTGCCAGCAGTCCCAACCGGGGCATCAATCAGCCCCAGCATTTT.

This clonotype was observed a few times. The chain carries TRBV29-1 and TRBJ2-7; 9 nucleotides match TRBD1. Germline loops: CDR1 SQVTM, CDR2 ANQGSEA. The length of the CDR3 is 12 residues. J gave up 3 bases and V 4 bases, and 1 base lay outside the gene matches. Here the CDR3 reads CSVGDRDYEQYF. CDR3 sequence (DNA): TGCAGCGTTGGGGACAGGGACTACGAGCAGTACTTC.

This chain connects TRBV5-1 to TRBJ2-1; 7 bases match TRBD1. The CDR3 contains 13 residues. Germline CDR1 SGHRS, CDR2 YFSETQ. The V gene end was trimmed by 3 bases and the J gene end by 10 bases; junction bases not matched to a gene: 7. The CDR3 nucleotides are TGCGCCAGCAGCTCGATTACAGGGGACGAGCAGTTCTTC. This encodes CASSSITGDEQFF.

The chain combines TRBV7-9 with TRBJ1-4; D is unclear. This CDR3 has 16 amino acids. Germline CDR1 reads SEHNR; CDR2 reads FQNEAQ (reference sequence). Trimming cost V 1 base and J 4 bases, with 13 bases left between them. The CDR3 DNA follows: TGTGCCAGCAGCTTAGGCACTGGCAGCATTAATGAAAAACTGTTTTTT. Amino acid sequence: CASSLGTGSINEKLFF.

The V gene is TRBV7-2, the J gene TRBJ1-2, with a weak D call TRBD1 (6 bases). The CDR3 contains 16 residues. CDR1 is SGHTA and CDR2 is FQGNSA in the germline V gene. V was trimmed by 1 base and J by 6 bases, leaving 18 bases between them. The CDR3 sequence is CASSLVGGRGMNGYTF. For the CDR3, the DNA is TGTGCCAGCAGCTTAGTGGGCGGCAGGGGCATGAATGGCTACACCTTC. Together with reference TRBV7-2 and TRBJ1-2, the CDR3 gives the full variable domain: GAGVSQSPSNKVTEKGKDVELRCDPISGHTALYWYRQSLGQGLEFLIYFQGNSAPDKSGLPSDRFSAERTGGSVSTLTIQRTQQEDSAVYLCASSLVGGRGMNGYTFGSGTRLTVV.

The J gene is TRBJ2-7, the V gene TRBV9; 7 bases fit TRBD1. CDR3 length: 16 residues. Germline CDR1 reads SGDLS; CDR2 reads YYNGEE. V lost 4 bases and J lost 2; bases outside the gene matches: 12. CDR3 nucleotides: TGTGCCAGCAGCCCTATGTCGGAAACAGGGGCCTACGAGCAGTACTTC. It codes for CASSPMSETGAYEQYF.

The V call is TRBV7-9, the J call TRBJ2-7, with unresolved D. Germline V gives CDR1 SEHNR, CDR2 FQNEAQ (reference sequence). Trimming took off 5 bases at V and 1 base at J, with 9 bases between the two ends. CDR3 length equals 13 residues. CDR3 nucleotide sequence: TGTGCCAGCAGCCAAACCCGGTCCTACGAGCAGTACTTC. Translating gives CASSQTRSYEQYF.

The chain joins TRBV12-3 or TRBV12-4 to TRBJ2-7; unclear D gene. V lost 6 bases to trimming and J lost 3 bases, with 15 bases between them. The length of the CDR3 is 14 residues. The DNA of the CDR3 is TGTGCCAGCAGCACCGGACCGGCAGTCTACGAGCAGTACTTC. As protein: CASSTGPAVYEQYF.

The chain joins TRBV10-3 to TRBJ2-6; no firm D call. Germline V gene data show CDR1 as ENHRY and CDR2 as SYGVKD. The CDR3 extends over 18 amino acids. V was shortened by 6 bases and J by 0 bases, with 18 bases between the two germline ends. CDR3 sequence: CAIRDADRHISGANVLTF. The CDR3 bases are TGTGCCATCAGAGACGCTGATAGACATATCTCTGGGGCCAACGTCCTGACTTTC.

The J gene is TRBJ2-6, the V gene TRBV30; 7 bases fit TRBD2. The germline gives CDR1 GTSNPN, CDR2 SVGIG (reference sequence). This CDR3 is 16 amino acids long. Trimming took 4 bases from V and 1 from J; bases not matched to a gene: 7. CDR3 in DNA: TGTGCCTGGACCCGGGGGGATAGGTCTGGGGCCAACGTCCTGACTTTC. The encoded protein is CAWTRGDRSGANVLTF.

The chain links TRBV6-2 or TRBV6-3 to TRBJ2-7, with D uncertain. The ends were cut back, 6 bases at V and 1 base at J, with 13 bases in the middle. Germline CDR1 MNHEY, CDR2 SVGEGT. The CDR3 consists of 14 residues. CDR3 DNA: TGTGCCAGCAGGCGTGGCGGTAAATCCTACGAGCAGTACTTC. Encoded protein: CASRRGGKSYEQYF.

The chain joins TRBV20-1 to TRBJ1-4; the D gene is possibly TRBD1 (5 bases). V was cut by 4 bases and J by 13 bases, with 13 bases left in between. CDR1 is DFQATT, CDR2 SNEGSKA, per germline (reference sequence). CDR3 length equals 11 residues. The CDR3 sequence is CSATRQGGLFF. CDR3 bases: TGCAGTGCTACCCGGCAGGGAGGACTGTTTTTT.